This T cell receptor (beta chain) was obtained from a study of blood T cell repertoires in COVID-19. The overall study: Sample material is recorded as cDNA or gDNA derived from T cells, B-cell-depleted T cells, or PBMCs.

The CDR3 spans 16 residues. Per the germline V gene, CDR1 is SGDLS and CDR2 is YYNGEE. With V trimmed by 4 bases and J by 0 bases, 7 bases remained unmatched. How the authors handled the data: Cell counts per sample came from amplifying reference gene primers. Profiling relied on immunoSEQ multiplex PCR, and the TCRdb table lists in-frame clones only, not all of them. V and J calls plus clone size are reproduced from that table; the DNA served to infer D and trimming. The data show roughly 80,000 clones, with 80% to 85% seen just once and roughly 4% held by the top ten. In this sample, this clone turned up once.

This receptor was taken from a middle-aged man with acute or convalescent COVID-19. V gene TRBV9 combines with J gene TRBJ2-7, with 10 positions matching TRBD1. Specimen: peripheral blood. The CDR3 DNA is TGTGCCAGCAGCCCCCATGGACAGGGGGTCTCCTACGAGCAGTACTTC. This translates into CASSPHGQGVSYEQYF.